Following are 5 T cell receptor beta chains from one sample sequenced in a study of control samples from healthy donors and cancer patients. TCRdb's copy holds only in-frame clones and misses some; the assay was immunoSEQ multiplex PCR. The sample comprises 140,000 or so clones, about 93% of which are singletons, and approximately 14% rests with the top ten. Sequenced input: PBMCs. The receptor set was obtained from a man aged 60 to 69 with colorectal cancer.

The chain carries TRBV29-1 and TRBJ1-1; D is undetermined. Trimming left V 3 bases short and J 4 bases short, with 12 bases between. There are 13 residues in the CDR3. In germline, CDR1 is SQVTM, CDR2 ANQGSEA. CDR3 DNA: TGCAGCGTTGAGAGGGTTATGGGCACTGAAGCTTTCTTT. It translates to CSVERVMGTEAFF.

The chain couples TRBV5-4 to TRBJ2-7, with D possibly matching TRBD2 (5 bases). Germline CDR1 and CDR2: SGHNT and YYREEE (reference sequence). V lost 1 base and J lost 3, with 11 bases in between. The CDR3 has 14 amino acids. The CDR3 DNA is TGTGCCAGCAGCTTGACCTTAGGAGGCTACGAGCAGTACTTC. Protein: CASSLTLGGYEQYF.

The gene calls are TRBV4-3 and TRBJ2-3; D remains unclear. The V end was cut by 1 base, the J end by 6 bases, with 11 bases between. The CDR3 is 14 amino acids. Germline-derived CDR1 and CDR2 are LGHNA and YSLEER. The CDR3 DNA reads TGCGCCAGCAGCCAAGGATTGGCTCGGGATACGCAGTATTTT. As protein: CASSQGLARDTQYF.

The CDR3 DNA reads as TGTGCCAGTAGTATAAATCAACAACAGAACACTGAAGCTTTCTTT. Amino acid sequence: CASSINQQQNTEAFF. This chain uses TRBV19 with TRBJ1-1; D unclear. Germline CDR1 LNHDA, CDR2 SQIVND (reference sequence). Trimming removed 2 bases at V and 1 base at J, with 11 bases between. This CDR3 has 15 amino acids.

The CDR3 sequence is CASSSTGPGGGYTF. The CDR3 nucleotides are TGTGCCAGCAGCTCGACAGGGCCCGGAGGGGGCTACACCTTC. This chain uses TRBV5-4 with TRBJ1-2, with 7 nucleotides matching TRBD1. The CDR3 has 14 amino acids. J gave up 8 bases and V 3 bases, and 10 bases lay outside the gene matches. Germline CDR1 and CDR2: SGHNT and YYREEE (reference sequence).